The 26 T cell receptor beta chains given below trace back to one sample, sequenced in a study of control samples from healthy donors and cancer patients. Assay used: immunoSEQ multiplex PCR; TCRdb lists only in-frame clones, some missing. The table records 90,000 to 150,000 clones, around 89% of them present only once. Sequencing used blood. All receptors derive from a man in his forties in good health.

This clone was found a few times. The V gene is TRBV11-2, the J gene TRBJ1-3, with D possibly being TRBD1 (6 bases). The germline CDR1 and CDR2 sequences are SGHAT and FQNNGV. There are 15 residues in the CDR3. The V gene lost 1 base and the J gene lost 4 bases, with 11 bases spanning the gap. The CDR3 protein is CASSLGDTVGNTIYF. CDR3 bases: TGTGCCAGCAGCTTAGGGGACACAGTAGGAAACACCATATATTTT.

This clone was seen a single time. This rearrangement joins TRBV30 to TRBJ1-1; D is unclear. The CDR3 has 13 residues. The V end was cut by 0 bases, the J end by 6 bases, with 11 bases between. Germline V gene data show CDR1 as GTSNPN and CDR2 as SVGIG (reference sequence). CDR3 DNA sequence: TGTGCCTGGAGTGTATTAACTGGCGCTGAAGCTTTCTTT. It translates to CAWSVLTGAEAFF.

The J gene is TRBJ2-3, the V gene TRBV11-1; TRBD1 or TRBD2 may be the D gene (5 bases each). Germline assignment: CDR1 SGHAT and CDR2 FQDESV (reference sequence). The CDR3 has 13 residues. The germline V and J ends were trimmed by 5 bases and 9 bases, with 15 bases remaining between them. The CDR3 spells CASSGGRSRTQYF. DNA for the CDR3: TGTGCCAGCAGCGGGGGACGCTCGAGAACGCAGTATTTT.

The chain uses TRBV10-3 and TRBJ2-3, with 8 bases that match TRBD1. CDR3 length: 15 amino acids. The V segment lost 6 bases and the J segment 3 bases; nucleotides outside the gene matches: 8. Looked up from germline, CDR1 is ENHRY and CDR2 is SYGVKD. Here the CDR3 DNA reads TGTGCCATCAGCCTCGGACAGGGTGGGACAGATACGCAGTATTTT. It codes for CAISLGQGGTDTQYF.

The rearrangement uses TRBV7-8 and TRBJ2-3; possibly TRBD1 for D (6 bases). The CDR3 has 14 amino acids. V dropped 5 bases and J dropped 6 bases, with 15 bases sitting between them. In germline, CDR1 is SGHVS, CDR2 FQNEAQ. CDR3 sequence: CASSLRPQGDTQYF. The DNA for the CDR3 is TGTGCCAGCAGCCTCCGACCCCAGGGGGATACGCAGTATTTT.

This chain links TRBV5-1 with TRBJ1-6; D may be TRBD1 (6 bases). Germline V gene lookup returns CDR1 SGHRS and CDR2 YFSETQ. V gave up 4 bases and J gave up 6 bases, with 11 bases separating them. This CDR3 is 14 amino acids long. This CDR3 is CASSQGTSNSPLHF. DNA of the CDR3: TGCGCCAGCAGCCAGGGGACTTCTAATTCACCCCTCCACTTT.

The CDR3 DNA is TGTGCCAGCAGCCCGTCTCGAGGAGACACCGGGGAGCTGTTTTTT. Translation: CASSPSRGDTGELFF. The V gene is TRBV9, the J gene TRBJ2-2; D is undetermined. CDR1 is SGDLS and CDR2 is YYNGEE in the germline V gene. The V end was cut by 4 bases, the J end by 3 bases, with 13 bases between. The CDR3 runs to 15 residues.

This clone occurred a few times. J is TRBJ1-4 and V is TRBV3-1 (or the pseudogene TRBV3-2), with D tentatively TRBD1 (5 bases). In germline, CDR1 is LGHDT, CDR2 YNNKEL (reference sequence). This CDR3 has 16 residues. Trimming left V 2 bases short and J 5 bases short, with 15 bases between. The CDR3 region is CASSQLGRLDNEKLFF. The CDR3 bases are TGTGCCAGCAGCCAACTGGGACGGTTAGACAATGAAAAACTGTTTTTT.

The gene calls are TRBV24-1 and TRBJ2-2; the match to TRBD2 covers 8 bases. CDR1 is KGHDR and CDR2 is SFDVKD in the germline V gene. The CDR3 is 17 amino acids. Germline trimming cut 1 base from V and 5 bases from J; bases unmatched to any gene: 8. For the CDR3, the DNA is TGTGCCACCAGTGATTTACCCTGGCGGGGGGATACCGGGGAGCTGTTTTTT. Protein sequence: CATSDLPWRGDTGELFF.

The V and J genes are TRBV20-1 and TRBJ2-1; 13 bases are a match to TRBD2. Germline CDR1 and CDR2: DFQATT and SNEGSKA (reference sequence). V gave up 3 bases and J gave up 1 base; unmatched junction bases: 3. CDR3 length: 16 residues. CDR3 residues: CSASTSGGASYNEQFF. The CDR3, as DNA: TGCAGTGCTAGTACTAGCGGGGGGGCGTCCTACAATGAGCAGTTCTTC.

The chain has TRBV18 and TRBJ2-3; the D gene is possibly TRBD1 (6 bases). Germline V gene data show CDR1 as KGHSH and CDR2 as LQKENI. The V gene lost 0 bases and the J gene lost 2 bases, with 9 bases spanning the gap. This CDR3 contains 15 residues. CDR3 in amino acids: CASSPPGTNTDTQYF. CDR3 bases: TGTGCCAGCTCACCACCGGGGACAAACACAGATACGCAGTATTTT.

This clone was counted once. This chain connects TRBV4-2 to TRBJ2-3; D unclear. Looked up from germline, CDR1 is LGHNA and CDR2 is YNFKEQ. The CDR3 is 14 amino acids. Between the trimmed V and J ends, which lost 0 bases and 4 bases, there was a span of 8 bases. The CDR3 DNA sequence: TGTGCCAGCAGCCAAGAGAGGCTAGCAGATACGCAGTATTTT. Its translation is CASSQERLADTQYF.

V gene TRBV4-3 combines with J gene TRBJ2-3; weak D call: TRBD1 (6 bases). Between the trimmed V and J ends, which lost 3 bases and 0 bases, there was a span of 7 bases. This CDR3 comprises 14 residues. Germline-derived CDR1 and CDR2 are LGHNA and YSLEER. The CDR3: CASSHGQSTDTQYF. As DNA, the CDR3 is TGCGCCAGCAGCCACGGACAGAGCACAGATACGCAGTATTTT.

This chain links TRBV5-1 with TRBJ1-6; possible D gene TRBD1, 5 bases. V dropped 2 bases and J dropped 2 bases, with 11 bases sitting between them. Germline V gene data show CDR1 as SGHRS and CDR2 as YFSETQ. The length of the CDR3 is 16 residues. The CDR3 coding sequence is TGCGCCAGCAGCTTCTCCTCGACAGCCTATAATTCACCCCTCCACTTT. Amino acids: CASSFSSTAYNSPLHF.

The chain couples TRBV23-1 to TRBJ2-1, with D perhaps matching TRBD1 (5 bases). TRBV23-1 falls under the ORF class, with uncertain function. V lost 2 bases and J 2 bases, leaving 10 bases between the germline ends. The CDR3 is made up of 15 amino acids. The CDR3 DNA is TGCGCCAGCAGTCAAGAGGCAGGGACCTACAATGAGCAGTTCTTC. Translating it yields CASSQEAGTYNEQFF.

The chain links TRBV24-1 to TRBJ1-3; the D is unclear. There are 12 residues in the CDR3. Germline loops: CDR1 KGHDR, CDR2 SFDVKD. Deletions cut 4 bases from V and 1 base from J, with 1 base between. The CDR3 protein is CATSESGNTIYF. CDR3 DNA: TGTGCCACCAGTGAGTCTGGAAACACCATATATTTT.

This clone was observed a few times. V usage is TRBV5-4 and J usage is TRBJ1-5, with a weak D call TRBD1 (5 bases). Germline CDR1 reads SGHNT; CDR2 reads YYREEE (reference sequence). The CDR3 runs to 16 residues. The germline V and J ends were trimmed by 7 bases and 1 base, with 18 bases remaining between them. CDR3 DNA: TGTGCCAGCGACTCCCTCTCCGAGGGGAGCAATCAGCCCCAGCATTTT. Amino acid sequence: CASDSLSEGSNQPQHF.

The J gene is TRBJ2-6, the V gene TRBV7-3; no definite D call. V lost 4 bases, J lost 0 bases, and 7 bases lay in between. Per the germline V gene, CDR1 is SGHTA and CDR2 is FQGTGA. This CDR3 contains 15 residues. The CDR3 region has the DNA TGTGCCAGCAGCTCGAGCCACTCTGGGGCCAACGTCCTGACTTTC. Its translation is CASSSSHSGANVLTF.

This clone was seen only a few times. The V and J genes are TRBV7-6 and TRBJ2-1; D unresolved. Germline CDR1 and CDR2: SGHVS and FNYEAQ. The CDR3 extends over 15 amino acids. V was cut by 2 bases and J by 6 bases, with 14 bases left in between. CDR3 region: CASSLISSGSNEQFF. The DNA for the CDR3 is TGTGCCAGCAGCTTAATTTCATCCGGATCCAATGAGCAGTTCTTC. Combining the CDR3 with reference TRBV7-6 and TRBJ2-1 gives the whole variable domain GAGVSQSPRYKVTKRGQDVALRCDPISGHVSLYWYRQALGQGPEFLTYFNYEAQQDKSGLPNDRFSAERPEGSISTLTIQRTEQRDSAMYRCASSLISSGSNEQFFGPGTRLTVL.

The CDR3 region is CASSQQANTGELFF. CDR3 nucleotides: TGCGCCAGCAGCCAACAAGCGAACACCGGGGAGCTGTTTTTT. This rearrangement joins TRBV4-1 to TRBJ2-2; D unclear. CDR3 length: 14 amino acids. V shed 2 bases and J shed 0 bases, with 4 bases lying between them. Per germline, CDR1 MGHRA and CDR2 YSYEKL.

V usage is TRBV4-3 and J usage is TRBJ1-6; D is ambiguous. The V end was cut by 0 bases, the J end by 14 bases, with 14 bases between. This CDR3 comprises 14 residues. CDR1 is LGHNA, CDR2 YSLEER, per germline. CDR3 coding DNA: TGCGCCAGCAGCCAAGATTTAGGGCCCGGGGCCCTCCACTTT. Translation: CASSQDLGPGALHF.

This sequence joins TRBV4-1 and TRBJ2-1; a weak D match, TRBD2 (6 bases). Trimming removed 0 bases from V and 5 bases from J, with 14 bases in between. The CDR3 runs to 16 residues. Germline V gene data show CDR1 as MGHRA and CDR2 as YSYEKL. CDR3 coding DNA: TGCGCCAGCAGCCAAGATGCGGGACTGGGAGACAATGAGCAGTTCTTC. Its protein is CASSQDAGLGDNEQFF.

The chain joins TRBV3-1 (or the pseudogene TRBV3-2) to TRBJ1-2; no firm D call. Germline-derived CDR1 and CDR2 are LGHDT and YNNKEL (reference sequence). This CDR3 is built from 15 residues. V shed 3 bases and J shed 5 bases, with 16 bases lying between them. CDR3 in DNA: TGTGCCAGCAGCCACCTTGCCGAGCAGAGATATGGCTACACCTTC. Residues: CASSHLAEQRYGYTF.

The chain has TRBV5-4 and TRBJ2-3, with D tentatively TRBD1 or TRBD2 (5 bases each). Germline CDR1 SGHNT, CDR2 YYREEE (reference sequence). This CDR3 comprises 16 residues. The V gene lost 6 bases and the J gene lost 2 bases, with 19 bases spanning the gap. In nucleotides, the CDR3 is TGTGCCAGCACGGACCGGAGGACACCGACCACAGATACGCAGTATTTT. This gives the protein CASTDRRTPTTDTQYF.

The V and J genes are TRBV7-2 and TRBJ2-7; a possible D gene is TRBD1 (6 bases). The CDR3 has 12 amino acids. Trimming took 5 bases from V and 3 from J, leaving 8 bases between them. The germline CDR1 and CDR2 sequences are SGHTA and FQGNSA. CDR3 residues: CASSKQGYEQYF. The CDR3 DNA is TGTGCCAGCAGCAAACAGGGCTACGAGCAGTACTTC.

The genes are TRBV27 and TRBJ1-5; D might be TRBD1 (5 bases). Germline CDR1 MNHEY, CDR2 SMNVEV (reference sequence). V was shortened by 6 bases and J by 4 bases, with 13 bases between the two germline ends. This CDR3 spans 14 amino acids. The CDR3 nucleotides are TGTGCCAGCAGCCGGACAAGGACTAATCAGCCCCAGCATTTT. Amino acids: CASSRTRTNQPQHF.